This TCR beta chain was captured in a study of Graves' ophthalmopathy and Graves' hyperthyroidism. Amplified TCR beta CDR3 regions were obtained using RNA transcripts as template. HTBI primers were employed in first-round RT-PCR, then a second-round multiplex PCR followed. MiXCR, applied by TCRdb to the multiplex PCR reads, yields one record per CDR3 protein. There are 660,000 or so distinct CDR3 sequences in the sample; over 40% occur only once, and more than 3% lies in the top ten. Germline CDR1 SQVTM, CDR2 ANQGSEA. V was pared by 8 bases and J by 5 bases, with 8 bases of the junction left unmatched. The CDR3 has 12 residues.

This TCR was sampled from an adult man with Graves' ophthalmopathy. The sequencing input was peripheral blood. The chain joins TRBV29-1 to TRBJ2-7, with TRBD1 identical over 8 bases. The CDR3 nucleotides read TGCAGCCTGGACAGGGTCCGAAACGAGCAGTACTTC. Its translation is CSLDRVRNEQYF.